Listed here are 19 T cell receptor beta chains from one sample, sequenced in a study of T cell clonality in common variable immunodeficiency. Overall study results and limits: Common variable immunodeficiency TCR beta sequences reportedly had fewer deletions and N-nucleotide insertions.

Sequencing was performed with immunoSEQ multiplex PCR; in TCRdb, only in-frame clones are kept and a portion is missing. This sample comprises approximately 30,000 clones, none seen once only. For these receptors, no antigen is known. Specimen: peripheral blood mononuclear cells. The receptors shown here come from a human donor with common variable immunodeficiency.

This clone has a handful of counts. Read sequence stops 3 residues before the CDR3 end, and the germline J gene provides the missing end. The gene calls are TRBV7-9 and TRBJ1-2; D is possibly TRBD1 (6 bases). Germline values: CDR1 SEHNR, CDR2 FQNEAQ (reference sequence). The length of the CDR3 is 14 residues. Partial CDR3 DNA: TGTGCCAGCAGCTTAGGCCCCAGGGGATACGGC. Translation gives CASSLGPRGYG. In full, the CDR3 reads CASSLGPRGYGYTF.

This clone was observed many times. CDR3 DNA (partial): TGCGCCAGCAGCTTGGGAGGGACAGGGGGAAACTATGGC. This gives the protein CASSLGGTGGNYG. The CDR3 in full is CASSLGGTGGNYGYTF. The gene calls are TRBV5-1 and TRBJ1-2; 11 nucleotides agree with TRBD1. The read comes to an end 3 residues before the CDR3 does, leaving the germline J gene to fill in the end. Unmatched junction bases numbered 3, after V lost 0 bases and J lost 2 bases. Germline CDR1 reads SGHRS; CDR2 reads YFSETQ. The CDR3 totals 16 residues. The full variable domain, with the rest looked up from reference TRBV5-1 and TRBJ1-2, is KAGVTQTPRYLIKTRGQQVTLSCSPISGHRSVSWYQQTPGQGLQFLFEYFSETQRNKGNFPGRFSGRQFSNSRSEMNVSTLELGDSALYLCASSLGGTGGNYGYTFGSGTRLTVV.

This clone has only a few counts. The sequenced part of the CDR3 DNA is TGTGCCAGCAGTGAAGTAGGACAGGGCAGATCCCCC. This translates into CASSEVGQGRSP. The whole CDR3 protein reads CASSEVGQGRSPLHF. The chain has TRBV6-1 and TRBJ1-6; TRBD1 aligns across 8 bases. The read is 3 residues too short to cover the CDR3 end, so that end is filled in from the germline J gene. Germline CDR1 and CDR2: MNHNS and SASEGT. The CDR3 extends over 15 amino acids.

As concerns this clone: The CDR3 is cut off 3 residues early in the read; its end comes from the germline J gene. The rearrangement links TRBV19 to TRBJ1-2, with 9 bases lining up with TRBD1. The germline gives CDR1 LNHDA, CDR2 SQIVND (reference sequence). This CDR3 has 14 amino acids. V shed 3 bases, J shed 5 bases, and the junction held 4 bases outside the gene matches. The chain's CDR3 is CASSIGTGTYGYTF. The DNA read from the CDR3 is TGTGCCAGTAGTATCGGGACAGGGACATATGGC. The whole variable domain, filled in from reference TRBV19 and TRBJ1-2, reads DGGITQSPKYLFRKEGQNVTLSCEQNLNHDAMYWYRQDPGQGLRLIYYSQIVNDFQKGDIAEGYSVSREKKESFPLTVTSAQKNPTAFYLCASSIGTGTYGYTFGSGTRLTVV.

This clone was observed at least ten times. The read gets to within 3 residues of the CDR3 end, and the germline J gene fills in the rest. The V and J genes are TRBV20-1 and TRBJ1-2; 9 bases map to TRBD1. CDR3 size: 14 residues. The germline V gene has CDR1 DFQATT and CDR2 SNEGSKA (reference sequence). The covered CDR3 bases are TGCAGTGCTCTTCGCGGGACAGGGATGGAGACC. Translation gives CSALRGTGMET. The whole CDR3 reads CSALRGTGMETYTF.

Only a few counts were recorded for this clone. With the read ending 3 residues before the CDR3 end, the germline J gene is used to fill in that end. The V gene is TRBV20-1, the J gene TRBJ2-5, with 7 bases identical to TRBD2. The V segment lost 0 bases and the J segment 4 bases; nucleotides outside the gene matches: 8. This CDR3 is built from 15 residues. Germline V gives CDR1 DFQATT, CDR2 SNEGSKA (reference sequence). This CDR3 is CSARDLGGTGETQYF. CDR3 DNA, as far as it was read: TGCAGTGCTAGAGATCTCGGGGGGACGGGAGAGACC.

This clone was seen a handful of times. The CDR3 extends 3 residues past the end of the read, so its final part is completed from the germline J gene. The chain couples TRBV5-1 to TRBJ1-1, with 9 bases identical to TRBD1. Looked up from germline, CDR1 is SGHRS and CDR2 is YFSETQ. The CDR3 covers 14 residues. V lost 1 base, J lost 2 bases, and 0 bases stayed unmatched. The sequenced part of the CDR3 DNA is TGCGCCAGCAGCTTGACAGGGGGCAACACTGAA. Amino acids: CASSLTGGNTE. The entire CDR3 protein is CASSLTGGNTEAFF.

This clone was observed a few times. The CDR3 goes on 3 residues after the read ends, and that part is filled in from the germline J gene. The chain employs TRBV20-1 and TRBJ2-3, with D possibly matching TRBD2 (6 bases). CDR1 DFQATT and CDR2 SNEGSKA come from the germline V gene (reference sequence). V was clipped by 1 base and J by 0 bases, with 11 bases between them. This CDR3 spans 15 amino acids. Incomplete CDR3 DNA: TGCAGTGCTAGAGTTCCGGGGGTGAGCACAGATACG. Its protein product is CSARVPGVSTDT. The CDR3 in its entirety is CSARVPGVSTDTQYF.

On this clone itself: The DNA ends 3 residues before the CDR3 does, and the rest of the CDR3 is filled in from the germline J gene. This chain uses TRBV5-6 with TRBJ2-7; perhaps TRBD1 as D (6 bases). Germline assignment: CDR1 SGHDT and CDR2 YYEEEE. The CDR3 extends over 12 amino acids. V gave up 1 base and J gave up 4 bases, with 6 bases separating them. The CDR3 protein is CASSLTGYEQYF. The CDR3 bases that were read are TGTGCCAGCAGCTTGACAGGGTACGAG. Using reference TRBV5-6 and TRBJ2-7 for the parts outside the CDR3, the full variable domain is DAGVTQSPTHLIKTRGQQVTLRCSPKSGHDTVSWYQQALGQGPQFIFQYYEEEERQRGNFPDRFSGHQFPNYSSELNVNALLLGDSALYLCASSLTGYEQYFGPGTRLTVT.

There are many counts of this clone. The CDR3 is cut off 3 residues early in the read; its end comes from the germline J gene. The rearrangement uses TRBV7-2 and TRBJ2-5; 8 nucleotides agree with TRBD2. Trimming at V came to 3 bases and at J to 5 bases, leaving 8 bases not matched to a gene. Per the germline V gene, CDR1 is SGHTA and CDR2 is FQGNSA. There are 15 residues in the CDR3. CDR3 DNA, as far as it was read: TGTGCCAGCAGCTTCGGCTCAACGGGGGGGGAGACC. The encoded protein is CASSFGSTGGET. The entire CDR3 protein reads CASSFGSTGGETQYF. Drawing the rest from reference TRBV7-2 and TRBJ2-5, the complete variable domain is GAGVSQSPSNKVTEKGKDVELRCDPISGHTALYWYRQSLGQGLEFLIYFQGNSAPDKSGLPSDRFSAERTGGSVSTLTIQRTQQEDSAVYLCASSFGSTGGETQYFGPGTRLLVL.

The CDR3 spells CASSGDRVVTDTQYF. CDR3 bases read: TGTGCCAGCAGTGGGGACAGGGTGGTCACAGATACG. V gene TRBV6-1 combines with J gene TRBJ2-3, with 9 bases fitting TRBD1. From the germline J gene comes the end of the CDR3, since the read stops 3 residues before it. Per the germline V gene, CDR1 is MNHNS and CDR2 is SASEGT. With 4 bases clipped from V and 2 bases from J, the junction kept 4 bases outside the gene matches. The CDR3 has 15 residues.

The CDR3 loop is CASSGEYRGTQYF. The part of the CDR3 DNA that was read is TGTGCCAGCAGTGGCGAATACAGGGGAACC. The chain carries TRBV6-1 and TRBJ2-5; 7 bases are a match to TRBD1. Read sequence stops 3 residues before the CDR3 end, and the germline J gene provides the missing end. The V gene's germline CDR1 is MNHNS and CDR2 SASEGT. CDR3 length: 13 amino acids.

This clone was detected many times. The sequenced fragment ends 3 residues before the CDR3 boundary, so the rest is inferred from the germline J gene. The chain joins TRBV6-2 or TRBV6-3 to TRBJ2-3, with 8 positions matching TRBD2. CDR3 size: 15 residues. Losses at the gene ends were 3 bases for V and 5 bases for J; bases not matched to a gene: 7. Per germline, CDR1 MNHEY and CDR2 SVGEGT. Partial CDR3 DNA: TGTGCCAGCAGTTATACAGCGGGGGAAGTAGATACG. Translated, it gives CASSYTAGEVDT. Given in full, the CDR3 is CASSYTAGEVDTQYF.

Note on this clone: The sequence runs out 3 residues before the end of the CDR3; the remainder is reconstructed from the germline J gene. The chain uses TRBV11-3 and TRBJ2-1, with D hard to call. The germline V and J ends were trimmed by 2 bases and 7 bases, with 9 bases remaining between them. Germline CDR1 SGHNT, CDR2 YENEEA. The CDR3 runs to 13 residues. The sequenced part of the CDR3 DNA is TGTGCCAGCAGCTTAAGAAGGGCAAATGAG. The encoded protein is CASSLRRANE. The full CDR3 reads CASSLRRANEQFF.

With regard to this clone: The read ends 3 residues before the CDR3 terminus; that terminus is restored from the germline J gene. V gene TRBV30 combines with J gene TRBJ1-5; 7 bases match TRBD1. This CDR3 spans 15 amino acids. The trim removed 3 bases at V and 4 bases at J, leaving 9 bases unmatched. Looked up from germline, CDR1 is GTSNPN and CDR2 is SVGIG (reference sequence). Incomplete CDR3 DNA: TGTGCCTGGAGCACCGGGACAGTTGTGAATCAGCCC. Protein: CAWSTGTVVNQP. From start to end, the CDR3 is CAWSTGTVVNQPQHF.

This clone was seen repeatedly, ten times or more. The read ends 3 residues before the CDR3 terminus; that terminus is restored from the germline J gene. V gene TRBV30 combines with J gene TRBJ1-1; D remains unclear. The germline gives CDR1 GTSNPN, CDR2 SVGIG (reference sequence). The CDR3 totals 12 residues. The CDR3 here is CAWTSLAPEAFF. Partial CDR3 DNA: TGTGCCTGGACATCGTTGGCTCCGGAA. Supplemented by reference TRBV30 and TRBJ1-1, the full variable domain reads SQTIHQWPATLVQPVGSPLSLECTVEGTSNPNLYWYRQAAGRGLQLLFYSVGIGQISSEVPQNLSASRPQDRQFILSSKKLLLSDSGFYLCAWTSLAPEAFFGQGTRLTVV.

This clone came up many times. The read ends 3 residues shy of where the CDR3 ends; the end is completed using the germline J gene. V gene TRBV29-1 combines with J gene TRBJ1-2; D remains unclear. The CDR3 is 15 amino acids. Trimming removed 3 bases at V and 6 bases at J, with 20 bases between. The germline V gene has CDR1 SQVTM and CDR2 ANQGSEA. Here the CDR3 reads CSVEGWAGIRNGYTF. The part of the CDR3 DNA that was read is TGCAGCGTTGAGGGTTGGGCGGGAATAAGGAATGGC.

This clone was seen repeatedly, ten times or more. Coverage ceases 3 residues before the CDR3 finishes, and the germline J gene fills in the end. The chain recombines TRBV4-1 with TRBJ1-1; D is ambiguous. The V end lost 0 bases, the J end lost 1 base, and 6 bases lay between the germline ends. Germline V lookup: CDR1 MGHRA, CDR2 YSYEKL. The CDR3 covers 14 residues. The part of the CDR3 DNA that was read is TGCGCCAGCAGCCAAGATGGTAGGAACACTGAA. Protein sequence: CASSQDGRNTE. The entire CDR3 protein is CASSQDGRNTEAFF.

About this clone itself: The missing CDR3 end, 3 residues past where the read stops, is filled in from the germline J gene. V gene TRBV2 combines with J gene TRBJ1-2; 9 nucleotides line up with TRBD1. V was clipped by 7 bases and J by 6 bases; unmatched bases: 6. The CDR3 covers 13 residues. Germline CDR1 and CDR2: SNHLY and FYNNEI. CDR3 residues: CASKPTGGDGYTF. The DNA read from the CDR3 is TGTGCCAGCAAACCAACAGGGGGCGATGGC.